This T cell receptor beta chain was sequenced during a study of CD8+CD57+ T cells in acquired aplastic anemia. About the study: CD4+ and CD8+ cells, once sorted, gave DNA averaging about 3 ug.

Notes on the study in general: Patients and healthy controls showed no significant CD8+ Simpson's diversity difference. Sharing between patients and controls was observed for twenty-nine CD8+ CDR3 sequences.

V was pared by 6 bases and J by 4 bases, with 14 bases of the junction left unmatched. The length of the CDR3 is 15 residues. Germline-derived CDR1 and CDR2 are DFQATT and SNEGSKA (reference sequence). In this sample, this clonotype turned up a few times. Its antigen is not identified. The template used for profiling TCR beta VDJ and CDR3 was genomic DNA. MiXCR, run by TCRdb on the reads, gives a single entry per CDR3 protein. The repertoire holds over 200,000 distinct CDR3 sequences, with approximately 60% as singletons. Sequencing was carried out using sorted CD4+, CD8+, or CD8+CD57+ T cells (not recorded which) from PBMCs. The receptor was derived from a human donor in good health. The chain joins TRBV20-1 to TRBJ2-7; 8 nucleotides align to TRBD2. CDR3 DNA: TGCAGTGCCAGGAGGGGATCCAGCGGGAGTTACGAGCAGTACTTC. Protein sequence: CSARRGSSGSYEQYF.